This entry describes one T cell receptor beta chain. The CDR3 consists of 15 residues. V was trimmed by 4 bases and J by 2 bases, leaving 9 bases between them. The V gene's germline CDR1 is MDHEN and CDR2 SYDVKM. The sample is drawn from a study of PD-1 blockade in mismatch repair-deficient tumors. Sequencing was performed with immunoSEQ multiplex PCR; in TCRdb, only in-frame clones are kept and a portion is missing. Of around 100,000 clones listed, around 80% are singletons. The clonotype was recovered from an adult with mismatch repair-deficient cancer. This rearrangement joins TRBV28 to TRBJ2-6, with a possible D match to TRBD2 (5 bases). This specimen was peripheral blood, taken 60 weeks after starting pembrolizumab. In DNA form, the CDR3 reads TGTGCCAGCAGTTCCGGGGTGGCTGGGGCCAACGTCCTGACTTTC. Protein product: CASSSGVAGANVLTF.